The rows below give T cell receptor beta chains drawn from one sample of a study of cytomegalovirus exposure and HLA in healthy donors. Produced via immunoSEQ multiplex PCR; TCRdb's table is partial and in-frame only. The sample contains 90,000 to 120,000 clones, approximately 70% of which appear only once. The sample comprised PBMCs. Receptors were obtained from a man aged 35 to 55 in good health and CMV-seropositive. The conserved cysteine and the conserved F or W are not part of the CDR3 here. A D gene is named only where the DNA matches it firmly. Size tells how often a clone was seen (once, few, many) or the class of an expanded clone, and some rows leave it out.

d_call	v_call	j_call	clone_size	cdr3_aa
TRBD2	TRBV14	TRBJ2-7	.	ASSPGLAGENEQY
TRBD1	TRBV30	TRBJ1-1	.	AWSPNRGFTEAF
TRBD1	TRBV4-2	TRBJ1-1	few	ASSRPPGQGINTEAF
TRBD2	TRBV5-4	TRBJ2-3	.	ASSSRKTSGSTDTQY
TRBD2	TRBV11-2	TRBJ2-2	.	ASSYDGLAGHGELF
TRBD1	TRBV19	TRBJ1-2	.	ASSIGGQHIHGYT
TRBD2	TRBV10-1	TRBJ2-1	once	ASSGTSANEQF
TRBD1	TRBV30	TRBJ2-6	.	ASHRDRGRSGANVLT
TRBD2	TRBV6-1	TRBJ2-2	few	AGVGGRGNTGELF
TRBD1	TRBV5-1	TRBJ2-1	.	ASSLAGTGDEQF
.	TRBV19	TRBJ2-5	.	ASSIQVQETQY
TRBD2	TRBV18	TRBJ2-1	.	ASSQSGTSGTSGQF
.	TRBV11-1	TRBJ2-2	.	ASSLERVTGELF
TRBD1	TRBV6-5	TRBJ1-1	.	ATGTGRNAEAF
.	TRBV19	TRBJ1-5	.	ASEEGLNQPQH
.	TRBV7-9	TRBJ1-1	few	ASVDGGVTEAF
.	TRBV7-9	TRBJ2-3	.	ASSSEGVDTQY
TRBD2	TRBV19	TRBJ2-1	.	ASSLARLAGGPDEQF
TRBD1	TRBV7-3	TRBJ2-3	.	ASSPDRPTDTQY
TRBD2	TRBV4-2	TRBJ2-3	.	ASSQATSGRADTQY
TRBD1	TRBV5-5	TRBJ1-5	once	ASSFPGGTQPQH
TRBD1	TRBV10-1	TRBJ2-3	.	ASGGGQGMTDTQY
.	TRBV21-1	TRBJ1-4	.	ASSKALEDRGTNEKLF
.	TRBV19	TRBJ1-1	.	ASSIELNTEAF
.	TRBV7-9	TRBJ1-4	.	ASSLSEKLF
TRBD2	TRBV9	TRBJ2-2	.	ASSPTSQGGTGELF
.	TRBV4-3	TRBJ2-3	.	ASSQEAGDGTQY
TRBD2	TRBV7-9	TRBJ2-2	medium-sized	ASSLASGIAGELF
.	TRBV2	TRBJ1-1	.	ATSQGRANTEAF
.	TRBV29-1	TRBJ2-3	.	SVESALTSTDTQY
.	TRBV30	TRBJ2-3	.	AWRAQGLNTQY
.	TRBV5-4	TRBJ1-5	.	ASSLIGKGQGNQPQH
.	TRBV5-4	TRBJ1-2	.	ASSPINREGNYGYT